A single sample gave rise to the 25 T cell receptor beta chains below, sequenced in a study of pediatric ulcerative colitis. The rectum was sampled with one to two pinch biopsies at colonoscopy. Generated by immunoSEQ multiplex PCR, the TCRdb table keeps only in-frame clones and is missing some. The table shows 35,000 to 45,000 clones, with about 75% occurring only once. The sequenced material came from gut tissue. All receptors derive from a boy under 18 with severe ulcerative colitis.

This clone was observed a few times. This rearrangement joins TRBV5-1 to TRBJ1-1, with no clear D. In germline, CDR1 is SGHRS, CDR2 YFSETQ. Trimming removed 0 bases from V and 4 bases from J, with 10 bases in between. The CDR3 covers 14 residues. CDR3 nucleotides: TGCGCCAGCAGCTTGGATGGAGGAGGCACTGAAGCTTTCTTT. It codes for CASSLDGGGTEAFF. Full variable domain (rest looked up from reference TRBV5-1 and TRBJ1-1): KAGVTQTPRYLIKTRGQQVTLSCSPISGHRSVSWYQQTPGQGLQFLFEYFSETQRNKGNFPGRFSGRQFSNSRSEMNVSTLELGDSALYLCASSLDGGGTEAFFGQGTRLTVV.

The rearrangement uses TRBV6-5 and TRBJ2-7, with D possibly TRBD1 on 6 matching bases. The CDR3 length is 13 residues. The germline CDR1 and CDR2 sequences are MNHEY and SVGAGI. Trimming cost V 0 bases and J 6 bases, with 9 bases left between them. DNA for the CDR3: TGTGCCAGCAGTTACTCGACAGGAGCCGAGCAGTACTTC. It yields the protein CASSYSTGAEQYF.

This chain connects TRBV28 to TRBJ2-7; 7 bases fit TRBD1. V lost 6 bases, J lost 4 bases, and 12 bases stayed unmatched. This CDR3 comprises 15 residues. From germline, CDR1 is MDHEN and CDR2 SYDVKM. CDR3 sequence (DNA): TGTGCCAGCAGAACCGACAGGGAAGGAGAATACGAGCAGTACTTC. Translating it yields CASRTDREGEYEQYF.

The CDR3 reads CAWTFAEELFF. In DNA form, the CDR3 reads TGTGCCTGGACCTTCGCCGAGGAGCTGTTTTTT. The J gene is TRBJ2-2, the V gene TRBV30, with D unclear. The germline gives CDR1 GTSNPN, CDR2 SVGIG (reference sequence). Trimming took 4 bases from V and 10 from J, leaving 10 bases between them. The CDR3 runs 11 residues.

This chain connects TRBV6-1 to TRBJ2-7; 7 nucleotides agree with TRBD1. CDR1 MNHNS and CDR2 SASEGT come from the germline V gene. V lost 0 bases, J lost 2 bases, and 4 bases stayed unmatched. The CDR3 runs to 15 residues. CDR3 loop: CASSEAGTVTYEQYF. CDR3 coding DNA: TGTGCCAGCAGTGAAGCCGGGACAGTTACCTACGAGCAGTACTTC.

This clone was seen a few times. V gene TRBV13 combines with J gene TRBJ1-1, with D hard to call. Per germline, CDR1 PRHDT and CDR2 FYEKMQ (reference sequence). The CDR3 loop spans 14 amino acids. V lost 2 bases and J 9 bases, leaving 16 bases between the germline ends. CDR3 DNA: TGTGCCAGCAGCTTATCCGAGGGTAGCCCGAAAGCTTTCTTT. This codes for CASSLSEGSPKAFF.

V and J are TRBV19 and TRBJ2-7, with a tentative D call TRBD2 (7 bases). There are 13 residues in the CDR3. Looked up from germline, CDR1 is LNHDA and CDR2 is SQIVND (reference sequence). V was pared by 5 bases and J by 4 bases, with 12 bases between. The CDR3 coding sequence is TGTGCCAGTAGTCCGGGGGGCGCTTACGAGCAGTACTTC. Amino acids: CASSPGGAYEQYF. The variable domain in full, with the rest retrieved from reference TRBV19 and TRBJ2-7, is DGGITQSPKYLFRKEGQNVTLSCEQNLNHDAMYWYRQDPGQGLRLIYYSQIVNDFQKGDIAEGYSVSREKKESFPLTVTSAQKNPTAFYLCASSPGGAYEQYFGPGTRLTVT.

This clone came up a few times. The gene calls are TRBV25-1 and TRBJ1-2; D gene uncertain. V lost 1 base to trimming and J lost 3 bases, with 12 bases between them. This CDR3 contains 15 residues. Germline lookup yields CDR1 MGHDK and CDR2 SYGVNS. Here the CDR3 DNA reads TGTGCCAGCAGTGAATCCTGGTCCGAGGACTATGGCTACACCTTC. Protein: CASSESWSEDYGYTF.

This sequence joins TRBV5-1 and TRBJ2-2; no definite D call. The CDR3 consists of 12 residues. Deletions cut 2 bases from V and 2 bases from J, with 1 base between. The germline V gene has CDR1 SGHRS and CDR2 YFSETQ. The CDR3: CASSFNTGELFF. The CDR3 nucleotides read TGCGCCAGCAGCTTCAACACCGGGGAGCTGTTTTTT.

This chain links TRBV29-1 with TRBJ1-5; D is perhaps TRBD1 (6 bases). Between the trimmed V and J ends, which lost 5 bases and 3 bases, there was a span of 11 bases. The germline V gene encodes CDR1 SQVTM and CDR2 ANQGSEA. CDR3 length: 13 amino acids. CDR3 DNA: TGCAGCGTTTCAGGGACACCCAATCAGCCCCAGCATTTT. Translated: CSVSGTPNQPQHF.

The V and J genes are TRBV10-2 and TRBJ2-3, with unresolved D. V was shortened by 2 bases and J by 0 bases, with 9 bases between the two germline ends. The CDR3 runs to 15 residues. Looked up from germline, CDR1 is WSHSY and CDR2 is SAAADI. The CDR3 coding sequence is TGCGCCAGCAGTGAGACGGTCCCTAGCACAGATACGCAGTATTTT. Its protein is CASSETVPSTDTQYF.

The rearrangement uses TRBV30 and TRBJ1-2; D unresolved. The CDR3 spans 12 residues. Germline V gives CDR1 GTSNPN, CDR2 SVGIG (reference sequence). V shed 1 base and J shed 5 bases, with 8 bases lying between them. CDR3 protein: CAWSEYSYGYTF. CDR3 coding DNA: TGTGCCTGGAGTGAGTACTCATATGGCTACACCTTC.

There are a few counts of this clone. The V and J genes are TRBV27 and TRBJ2-2; D is undetermined. This CDR3 has 12 residues. Looked up from germline, CDR1 is MNHEY and CDR2 is SMNVEV (reference sequence). The V and J ends lost 0 bases and 7 bases respectively, with 3 bases between them. CDR3 in amino acids: CASSLSLGELFF. CDR3 coding DNA: TGTGCCAGCAGTTTATCTCTCGGGGAGCTGTTTTTT.

The chain is built from TRBV5-1 and TRBJ2-5, with 9 bases matching TRBD2. The CDR3 covers 16 residues. Germline CDR1 reads SGHRS; CDR2 reads YFSETQ. V was pared by 0 bases and J by 2 bases, with 5 bases of the junction left unmatched. CDR3 in DNA: TGCGCCAGCAGCTTGGCCCTAGCGGGGACTCAAGAGACCCAGTACTTC. Protein: CASSLALAGTQETQYF.

The CDR3 DNA sequence: TGTGCCAGCAGCGACCCCTACGAGCAGTACTTC. Its protein product is CASSDPYEQYF. V is TRBV6-5 and J is TRBJ2-7; D unresolved. There are 11 residues in the CDR3. V was pared by 6 bases and J by 2 bases, with 5 bases between. CDR1 and CDR2 from the germline V gene are MNHEY and SVGAGI.

J is TRBJ1-1 and V is TRBV11-3; D gene unclear. Trimming shortened V by 1 base and J by 3 bases, and 12 bases separated the two germline ends. From germline, CDR1 is SGHNT and CDR2 YENEEA. The CDR3 extends over 15 amino acids. The CDR3 sequence is CASSLVPGKDTEAFF. CDR3 in DNA: TGTGCCAGCAGCTTAGTCCCAGGTAAAGACACTGAAGCTTTCTTT.

V and J are TRBV5-6 and TRBJ1-2; the D gene is possibly TRBD1 (6 bases). This CDR3 contains 15 residues. Trimming pared 0 bases from V and 5 bases from J, leaving 14 bases between. Germline V gene data show CDR1 as SGHDT and CDR2 as YYEEEE. The CDR3 here is CASSLGQATLYGYTF. CDR3 nucleotide sequence: TGTGCCAGCAGCTTGGGACAGGCCACTTTGTATGGCTACACCTTC.

The chain combines TRBV4-1 with TRBJ1-6; D not certain. The germline CDR1 and CDR2 sequences are MGHRA and YSYEKL. CDR3 length: 15 residues. Trimming cost V 1 base and J 6 bases, with 10 bases left between them. The CDR3 DNA reads as TGCGCCAGCAGCCAAGTTACCGCGGGTAATTCACCCCTCCACTTT. This encodes CASSQVTAGNSPLHF.

Points on this clone: Other DNA sequences in this specimen translate into the identical CDR3. The chain links TRBV5-1 to TRBJ2-7; D unresolved. The CDR3 loop spans 12 amino acids. Germline CDR1 SGHRS, CDR2 YFSETQ. Trimming removed 4 bases from V and 1 base from J, with 6 bases in between. The DNA for the CDR3 is TGCGCCAGCAGCGGACGTTCCTACGAGCAGTACTTC. This encodes CASSGRSYEQYF.

The rearrangement links TRBV2 to TRBJ2-2; 10 bases map to TRBD1. V lost 10 bases, J lost 3 bases, and 5 bases stayed unmatched. This CDR3 spans 14 amino acids. CDR1 and CDR2 (germline): SNHLY, FYNNEI. The CDR3: CATTGQGYTGELFF. The CDR3 DNA sequence: TGTGCCACCACGGGACAGGGGTACACCGGGGAGCTGTTTTTT.

This clone counts as medium-sized (0.01 to 0.1%). Other DNA sequences within the sample encode an identical CDR3. V usage is TRBV9 and J usage is TRBJ1-4; maybe TRBD1 (6 bases). Germline V CDR1 and CDR2: SGDLS, YYNGEE. CDR3 length equals 14 residues. V shed 5 bases and J shed 2 bases, with 10 bases lying between them. CDR3 amino acids: CASSADRTNEKLFF. The CDR3 nucleotides are TGTGCCAGCAGTGCCGACAGGACTAATGAAAAACTGTTTTTT.

The chain is built from TRBV7-3 and TRBJ2-5; TRBD1 agrees at 8 bases. The CDR3 length is 14 residues. Germline V gene data show CDR1 as SGHTA and CDR2 as FQGTGA. V shed 4 bases and J 4 bases; nucleotides not matched to a gene: 5. The CDR3 loop reads CASSSSGQAETQYF. The CDR3 coding sequence is TGTGCCAGCAGCTCATCGGGACAGGCAGAGACCCAGTACTTC. Combining the CDR3 with reference TRBV7-3 and TRBJ2-5 gives the whole variable domain GAGVSQTPSNKVTEKGKYVELRCDPISGHTALYWYRQSLGQGPEFLIYFQGTGAADDSGLPNDRFFAVRPEGSVSTLKIQRTERGDSAVYLCASSSSGQAETQYFGPGTRLLVL.

The J gene is TRBJ1-1, the V gene TRBV11-2; 8 bases are shared with TRBD1. The CDR3 extends over 15 amino acids. CDR1 SGHAT and CDR2 FQNNGV come from the germline V gene. V shed 1 base and J 5 bases; nucleotides not matched to a gene: 6. CDR3 DNA: TGTGCCAGCAGCTTAGGCCGGACAGGGTTTACTGAAGCTTTCTTT. Protein: CASSLGRTGFTEAFF.

This clone has just a few counts. The chain uses TRBV6-6 and TRBJ1-5; 9 positions agree with TRBD1. The ends lost 6 bases at V and 0 bases at J; junction bases unmatched: 3. Germline lookup yields CDR1 MNHNY and CDR2 SVGAGI (reference sequence). The CDR3 is 15 amino acids. The CDR3 DNA sequence: TGTGCCAGCAGCCGGACAGGGGTTAGCAATCAGCCCCAGCATTTT. Amino acid sequence: CASSRTGVSNQPQHF.

This rearrangement joins TRBV6-8 to TRBJ1-1; 9 nucleotides line up with TRBD1. CDR1 is MNHGY and CDR2 is SAAAGT in the germline V gene. After removal of 2 bases from V and 6 bases from J, the junction contained 10 bases not matched to a gene. The CDR3 covers 16 residues. CDR3 nucleotides: TGTGCCAGCAGTTACCCGGACAGGGGCCCAGGGGCTGAAGCTTTCTTT. Protein sequence: CASSYPDRGPGAEAFF.